These 8 T cell receptor beta chains were sequenced from one sample in a study of radiotherapy plus CTLA-4 blockade in lung cancer. Using immunoSEQ multiplex PCR, the repertoire was profiled, and TCRdb retains in-frame clones only, with some absent. The sample has over 85,000 clones, approximately 72% seen once. The source material was peripheral blood, sampled from a patient treated with radiotherapy plus ipilimumab. The receptors were gathered from a human donor with non-small cell lung cancer who had a partial response to radiotherapy plus ipilimumab. Some clones in this sample may be carry-over from other donors' samples.

V and J are TRBV9 and TRBJ1-2, with D hard to call. This CDR3 is 11 amino acids long. Germline V lookup: CDR1 SGDLS, CDR2 YYNGEE. V lost 4 bases and J lost 8, with 9 bases in between. CDR3 in DNA: TGTGCCAGCAGCCAAGGAGCCGGCTACACCTTC. Residues: CASSQGAGYTF.

The gene calls are TRBV5-1 and TRBJ2-7, with D possibly matching TRBD2 (6 bases). Between the trimmed V and J ends, which lost 5 bases and 3 bases, there was a span of 15 bases. The V gene's germline CDR1 is SGHRS and CDR2 YFSETQ. The CDR3 extends over 14 amino acids. The CDR3 sequence is CASSHGHSGYEQYF. The CDR3 DNA follows: TGCGCCAGCAGTCATGGACATAGCGGCTACGAGCAGTACTTC.

The CDR3 DNA reads as TGCAGCGTTGTACGGGGGTTGGGCGGGGAGCTGTTTTTT. Residues: CSVVRGLGGELFF. This rearrangement joins TRBV29-1 to TRBJ2-2, with a possible D match to TRBD2 (6 bases). Germline V CDR1 and CDR2: SQVTM, ANQGSEA. The CDR3 consists of 13 residues. V was trimmed by 4 bases and J by 7 bases, leaving 13 bases between them.

This clone was picked up one time. This chain links TRBV7-6 with TRBJ2-7; TRBD1 might be the D (6 bases). Between the trimmed V and J ends, which lost 5 bases and 2 bases, there was a span of 10 bases. Germline V gives CDR1 SGHVS, CDR2 FNYEAQ. This CDR3 comprises 13 residues. CDR3 region: CASSPNRAYEQYF. CDR3 in DNA: TGTGCCAGCAGCCCAAACAGGGCCTACGAGCAGTACTTC.

This clone has more than one count but fewer than ten. The chain is built from TRBV2 and TRBJ2-1; D not certain. Between the trimmed V and J ends, which lost 8 bases and 6 bases, there was a span of 11 bases. Germline assignment: CDR1 SNHLY and CDR2 FYNNEI. The CDR3 consists of 12 residues. CDR3 sequence: CASSFSRNEQFF. The CDR3 bases are TGTGCCAGCTCCTTTAGCCGCAATGAGCAGTTCTTC.

This chain connects TRBV10-1 to TRBJ1-2; 7 bases fit TRBD1. The germline V gene has CDR1 WNHNN and CDR2 SYGVQD (reference sequence). V trimming: 0 bases; J trimming: 9 bases; junction bases outside the gene matches: 4. There are 13 residues in the CDR3. This CDR3 reads CASSESGTDRYTF. The CDR3 nucleotides are TGCGCCAGCAGTGAGTCCGGGACAGACCGCTACACCTTC.

This chain joins TRBV6-5 and TRBJ2-7; weak D call: TRBD1 (6 bases). Per germline, CDR1 MNHEY and CDR2 SVGAGI. Trimming took off 6 bases at V and 3 bases at J, with 12 bases between the two ends. The CDR3 totals 13 residues. The CDR3 bases are TGTGCCAGCAGCCACAGGGACGGCTACGAGCAGTACTTC. It encodes CASSHRDGYEQYF.

The V and J genes are TRBV5-4 and TRBJ2-1; D remains ambiguous. Germline V CDR1 and CDR2: SGHNT, YYREEE (reference sequence). The CDR3 sequence is 16 residues long. Trimming pared 0 bases from V and 3 bases from J, leaving 13 bases between. The CDR3 sequence: CASSLAIPGGYNEQFF. The CDR3 DNA is TGTGCCAGCAGCTTGGCCATCCCCGGCGGCTACAATGAGCAGTTCTTC.